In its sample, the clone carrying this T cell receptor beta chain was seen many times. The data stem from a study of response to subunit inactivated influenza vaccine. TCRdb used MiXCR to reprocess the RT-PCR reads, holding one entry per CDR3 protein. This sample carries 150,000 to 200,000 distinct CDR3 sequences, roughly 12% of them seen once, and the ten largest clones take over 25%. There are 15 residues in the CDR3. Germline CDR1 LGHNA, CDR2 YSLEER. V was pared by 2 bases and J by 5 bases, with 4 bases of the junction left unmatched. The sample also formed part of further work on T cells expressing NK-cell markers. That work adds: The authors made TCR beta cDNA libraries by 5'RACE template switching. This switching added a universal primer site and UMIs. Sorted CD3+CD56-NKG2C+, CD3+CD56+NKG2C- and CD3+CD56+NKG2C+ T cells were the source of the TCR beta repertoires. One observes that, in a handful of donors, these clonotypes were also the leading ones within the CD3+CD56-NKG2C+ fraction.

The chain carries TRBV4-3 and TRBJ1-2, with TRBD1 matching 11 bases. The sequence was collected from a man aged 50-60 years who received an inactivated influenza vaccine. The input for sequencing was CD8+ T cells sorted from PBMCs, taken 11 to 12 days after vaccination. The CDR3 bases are TGCGCCAGCAGCCAACCCGGGACAGGGGGATATGGCTACACCTTC. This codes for CASSQPGTGGYGYTF.